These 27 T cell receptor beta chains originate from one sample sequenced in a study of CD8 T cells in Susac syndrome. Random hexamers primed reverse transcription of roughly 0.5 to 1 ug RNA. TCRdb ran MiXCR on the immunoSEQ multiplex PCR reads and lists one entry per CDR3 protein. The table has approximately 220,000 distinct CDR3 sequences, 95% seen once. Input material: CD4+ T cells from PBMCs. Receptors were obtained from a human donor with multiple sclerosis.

The CDR3 region is CASGLVQTAQFF. The CDR3 bases are TGTGCTAGTGGTTTGGTACAGACAGCACAGTTCTTC. The genes are TRBV12-5 and TRBJ2-1; D might be TRBD1 (5 bases). From germline, CDR1 is LGHNT and CDR2 FRNRAP. V was trimmed by 0 bases and J by 13 bases, leaving 10 bases between them. This CDR3 has 12 residues.

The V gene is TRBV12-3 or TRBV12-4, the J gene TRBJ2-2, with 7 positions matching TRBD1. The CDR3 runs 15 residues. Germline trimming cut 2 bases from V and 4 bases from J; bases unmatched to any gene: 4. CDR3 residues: CASSLRAGGTGELFF. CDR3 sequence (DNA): TGTGCCAGCAGTTTAAGGGCAGGGGGCACCGGGGAGCTGTTTTTT.

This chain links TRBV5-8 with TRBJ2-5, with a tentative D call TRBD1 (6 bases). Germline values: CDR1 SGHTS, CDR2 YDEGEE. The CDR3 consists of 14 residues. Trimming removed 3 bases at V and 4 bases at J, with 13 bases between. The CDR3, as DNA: TGTGCCAGCAGCTACGGACAGCGGAGAGAGACCCAGTACTTC. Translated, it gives CASSYGQRRETQYF.

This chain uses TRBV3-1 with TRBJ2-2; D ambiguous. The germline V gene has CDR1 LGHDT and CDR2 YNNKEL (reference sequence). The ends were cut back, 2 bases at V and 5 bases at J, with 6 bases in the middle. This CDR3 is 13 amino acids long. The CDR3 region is CASSQLGTGELFF. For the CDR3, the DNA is TGTGCCAGCAGCCAATTGGGGACCGGGGAGCTGTTTTTT.

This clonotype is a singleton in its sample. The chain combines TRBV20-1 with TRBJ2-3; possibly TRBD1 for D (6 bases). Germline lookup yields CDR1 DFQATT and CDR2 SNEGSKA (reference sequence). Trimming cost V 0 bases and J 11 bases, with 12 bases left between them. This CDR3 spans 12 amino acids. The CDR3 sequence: CSARDGQGLQYF. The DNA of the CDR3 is TGCAGTGCTAGAGATGGGCAGGGGCTGCAGTATTTT.

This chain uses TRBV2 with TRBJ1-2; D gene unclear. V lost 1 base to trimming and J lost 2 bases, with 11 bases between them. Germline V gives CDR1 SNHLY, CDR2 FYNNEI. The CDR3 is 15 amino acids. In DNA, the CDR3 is TGTGCCAGCAGTGAAGGGGAAACGAGGAACTATGGCTACACCTTC. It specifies CASSEGETRNYGYTF.

The CDR3, as DNA: TGTGCCAGCTCACCTAGGGACAGGGGAGGCGAGCAGTACGTC. It is translated as CASSPRDRGGEQYV. The chain uses TRBV18 and TRBJ2-7; TRBD1 matches 10 bases. This CDR3 contains 14 residues. Germline lookup yields CDR1 KGHSH and CDR2 LQKENI. J was trimmed by 6 bases and V by 3 bases; bases with no gene match: 5.

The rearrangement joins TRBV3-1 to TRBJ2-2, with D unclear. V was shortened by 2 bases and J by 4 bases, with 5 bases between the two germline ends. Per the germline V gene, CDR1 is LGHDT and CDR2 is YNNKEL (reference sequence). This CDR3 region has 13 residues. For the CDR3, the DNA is TGTGCCAGCAGCCAATTGGTCACCGGGGAGCTGTTTTTT. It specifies CASSQLVTGELFF.

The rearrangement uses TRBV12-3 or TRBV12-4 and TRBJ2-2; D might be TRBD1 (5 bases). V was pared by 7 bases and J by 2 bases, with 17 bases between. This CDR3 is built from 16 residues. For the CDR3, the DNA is TGTGCCAGCACTCCTGTGGCAGGGCCCAACACCGGGGAGCTGTTTTTT. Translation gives CASTPVAGPNTGELFF.

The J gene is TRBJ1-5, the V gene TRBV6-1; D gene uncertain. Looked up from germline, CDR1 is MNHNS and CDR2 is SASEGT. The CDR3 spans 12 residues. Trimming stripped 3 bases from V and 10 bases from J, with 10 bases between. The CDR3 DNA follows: TGTGCCAGCAGTGACGTCCCCCTCCCCCAGCATTTT. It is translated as CASSDVPLPQHF.

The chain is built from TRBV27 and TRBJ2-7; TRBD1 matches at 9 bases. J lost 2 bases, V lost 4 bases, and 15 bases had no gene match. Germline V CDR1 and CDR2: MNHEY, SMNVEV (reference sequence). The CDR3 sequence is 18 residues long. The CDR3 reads CASSYKPVRDRVPYEQYV. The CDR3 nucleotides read TGTGCCAGCAGTTATAAGCCAGTCCGGGACAGGGTCCCCTACGAGCAGTACGTC.

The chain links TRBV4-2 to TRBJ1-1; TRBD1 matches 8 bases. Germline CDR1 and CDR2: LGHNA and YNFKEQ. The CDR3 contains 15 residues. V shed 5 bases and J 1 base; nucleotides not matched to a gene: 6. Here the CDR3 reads CASSRTGTGNTEAFF. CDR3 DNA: TGTGCCAGCAGCAGAACCGGGACAGGGAACACTGAAGCTTTCTTT.

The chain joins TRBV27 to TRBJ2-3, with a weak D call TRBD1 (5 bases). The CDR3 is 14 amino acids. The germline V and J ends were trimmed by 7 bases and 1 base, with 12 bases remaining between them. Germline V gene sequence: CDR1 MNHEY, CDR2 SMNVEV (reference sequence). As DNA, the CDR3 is TGTGCCAGCACCGCAGGGATACGCACAGATACGCAGTATTTT. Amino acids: CASTAGIRTDTQYF.

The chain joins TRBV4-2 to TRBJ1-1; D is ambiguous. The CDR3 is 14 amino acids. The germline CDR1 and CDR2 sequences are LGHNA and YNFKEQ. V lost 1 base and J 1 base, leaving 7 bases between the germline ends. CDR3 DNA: TGTGCCAGCAGCCAAGGACACCGGAACACTGAAGCTTTCTTT. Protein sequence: CASSQGHRNTEAFF.

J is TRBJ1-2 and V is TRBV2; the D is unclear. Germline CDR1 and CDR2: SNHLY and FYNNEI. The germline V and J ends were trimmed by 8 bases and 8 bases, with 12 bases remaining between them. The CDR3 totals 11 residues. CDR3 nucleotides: TGTGCCAGCGGACTGATGAGAGGCTACACCTTC. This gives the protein CASGLMRGYTF.

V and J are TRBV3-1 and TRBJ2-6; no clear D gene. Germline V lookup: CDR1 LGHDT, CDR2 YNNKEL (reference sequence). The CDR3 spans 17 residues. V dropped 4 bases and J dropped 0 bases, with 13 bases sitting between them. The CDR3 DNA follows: TGTGCCAGCAGCCTTACACCGGACCTCTCTGGGGCCAACGTCCTGACTTTC. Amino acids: CASSLTPDLSGANVLTF.

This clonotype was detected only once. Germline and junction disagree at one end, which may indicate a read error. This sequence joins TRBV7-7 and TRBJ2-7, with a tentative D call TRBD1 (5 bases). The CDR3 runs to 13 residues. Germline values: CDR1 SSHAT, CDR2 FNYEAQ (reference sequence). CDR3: CASSLDSVSEQYF. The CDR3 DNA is TGTGCTAGCAGCTTAGACAGCGTAAGCGAGCAGTACTTC. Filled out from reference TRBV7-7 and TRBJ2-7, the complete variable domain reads GAGVSQSPRYKVTKRGQDVTLRCDPISSHATLYWYQQALGQGPEFLTYFNYEAQPDKSGLPSDRFSAERPEGSISTLTIQRTEQRDSAMYRCASSLDSVSEQYFGPGTRLTVT.

The CDR3 sequence is CASSQGYGQTFYTF. CDR3 nucleotide sequence: TGTGCCAGCAGCCAAGGTTATGGACAGACCTTCTACACCTTC. The chain couples TRBV3-1 to TRBJ1-2; possibly TRBD1 for D (6 bases). The germline gives CDR1 LGHDT, CDR2 YNNKEL (reference sequence). The CDR3 totals 14 residues. Trimming stripped 1 base from V and 10 bases from J, with 16 bases between.

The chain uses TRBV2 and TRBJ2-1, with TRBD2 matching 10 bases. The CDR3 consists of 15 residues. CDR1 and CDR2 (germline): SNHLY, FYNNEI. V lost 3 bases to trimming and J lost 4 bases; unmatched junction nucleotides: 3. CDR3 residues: CASSEKLAGYNEQFF. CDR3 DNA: TGTGCCAGCAGTGAGAAACTAGCGGGATACAATGAGCAGTTCTTC.

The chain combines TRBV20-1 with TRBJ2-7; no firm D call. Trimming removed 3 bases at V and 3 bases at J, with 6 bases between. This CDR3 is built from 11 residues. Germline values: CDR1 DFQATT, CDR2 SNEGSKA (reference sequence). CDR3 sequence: CSARSNYEQYF. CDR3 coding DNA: TGCAGTGCTAGGTCCAACTACGAGCAGTACTTC.

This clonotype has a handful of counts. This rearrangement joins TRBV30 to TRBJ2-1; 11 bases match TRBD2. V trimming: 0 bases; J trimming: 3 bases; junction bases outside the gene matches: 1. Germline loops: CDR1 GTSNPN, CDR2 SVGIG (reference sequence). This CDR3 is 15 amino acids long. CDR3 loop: CAWSVLAGGYNEQFF. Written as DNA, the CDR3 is TGTGCCTGGAGTGTTCTAGCGGGGGGCTACAATGAGCAGTTCTTC. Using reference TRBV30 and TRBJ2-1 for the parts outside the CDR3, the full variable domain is SQTIHQWPATLVQPVGSPLSLECTVEGTSNPNLYWYRQAAGRGLQLLFYSVGIGQISSEVPQNLSASRPQDRQFILSSKKLLLSDSGFYLCAWSVLAGGYNEQFFGPGTRLTVL.

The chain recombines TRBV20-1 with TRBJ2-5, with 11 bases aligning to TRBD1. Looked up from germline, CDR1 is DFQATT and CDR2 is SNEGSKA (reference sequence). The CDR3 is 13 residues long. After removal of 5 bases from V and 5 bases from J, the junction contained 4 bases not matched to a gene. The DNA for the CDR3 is TGCAGTGCTTGGACAGGGGGCGTGGAGACCCAGTACTTC. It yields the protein CSAWTGGVETQYF.

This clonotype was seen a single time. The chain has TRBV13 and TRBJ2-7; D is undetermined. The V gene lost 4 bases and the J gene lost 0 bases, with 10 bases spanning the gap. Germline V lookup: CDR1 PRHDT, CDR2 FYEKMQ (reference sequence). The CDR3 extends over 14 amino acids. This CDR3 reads CASSSYPSSYEQYV. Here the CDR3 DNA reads TGTGCCAGCAGCTCATATCCGAGCTCCTACGAGCAGTACGTC.

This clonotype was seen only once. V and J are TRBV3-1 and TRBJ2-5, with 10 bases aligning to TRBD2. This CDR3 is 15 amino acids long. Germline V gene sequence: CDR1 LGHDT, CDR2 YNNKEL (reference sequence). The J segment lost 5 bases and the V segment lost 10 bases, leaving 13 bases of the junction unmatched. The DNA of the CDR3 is TGTGCCACCCGACCTGGACTAGCGGCCTGGGAGACCCAGTACTTC. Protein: CATRPGLAAWETQYF.

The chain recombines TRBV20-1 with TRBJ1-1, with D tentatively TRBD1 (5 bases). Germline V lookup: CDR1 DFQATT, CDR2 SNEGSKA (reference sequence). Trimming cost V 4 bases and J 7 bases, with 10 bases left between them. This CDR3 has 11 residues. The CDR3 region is CSATGRFEAFF. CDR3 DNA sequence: TGCAGTGCTACAGGGAGATTTGAAGCTTTCTTT.

The CDR3 loop reads CASSPGLDQETQYF. As DNA, the CDR3 is TGTGCCAGCAGCCCCGGACTAGACCAAGAGACCCAGTACTTC. The chain carries TRBV5-4 and TRBJ2-5; 7 nucleotides line up with TRBD2. Trimming cost V 4 bases and J 0 bases; bases outside gene matches: 3. The CDR3 covers 14 residues. In germline, CDR1 is SGHNT, CDR2 YYREEE (reference sequence).

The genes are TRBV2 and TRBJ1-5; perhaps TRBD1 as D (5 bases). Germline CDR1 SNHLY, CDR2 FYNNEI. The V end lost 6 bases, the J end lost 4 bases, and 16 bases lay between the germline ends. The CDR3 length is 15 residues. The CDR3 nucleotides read TGTGCCAGCAGCGCCGAAGGACAAACAAATCAGCCCCAGCATTTT. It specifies CASSAEGQTNQPQHF.